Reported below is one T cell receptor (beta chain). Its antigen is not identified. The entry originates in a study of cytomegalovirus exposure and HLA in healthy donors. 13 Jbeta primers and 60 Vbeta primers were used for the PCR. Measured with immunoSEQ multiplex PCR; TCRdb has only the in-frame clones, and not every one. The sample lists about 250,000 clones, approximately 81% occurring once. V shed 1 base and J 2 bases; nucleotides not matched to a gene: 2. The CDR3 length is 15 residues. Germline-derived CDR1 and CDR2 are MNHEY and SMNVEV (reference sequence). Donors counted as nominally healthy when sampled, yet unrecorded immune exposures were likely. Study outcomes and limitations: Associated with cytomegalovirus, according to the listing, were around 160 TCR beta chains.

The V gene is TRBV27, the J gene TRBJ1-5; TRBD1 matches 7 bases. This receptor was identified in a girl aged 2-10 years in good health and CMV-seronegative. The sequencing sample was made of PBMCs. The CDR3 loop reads CASSLWGQRNQPQHF. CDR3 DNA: TGTGCCAGCAGTTTATGGGGACAGCGCAATCAGCCCCAGCATTTT.